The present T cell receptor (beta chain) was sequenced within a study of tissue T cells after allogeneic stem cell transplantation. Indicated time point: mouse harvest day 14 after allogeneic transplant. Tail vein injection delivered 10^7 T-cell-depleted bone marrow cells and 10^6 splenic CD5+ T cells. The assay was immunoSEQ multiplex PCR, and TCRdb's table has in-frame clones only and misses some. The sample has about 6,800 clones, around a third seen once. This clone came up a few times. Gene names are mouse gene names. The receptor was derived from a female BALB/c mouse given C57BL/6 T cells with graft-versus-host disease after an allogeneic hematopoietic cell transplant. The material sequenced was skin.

The CDR3 is CASSSTGRDYAEQFF. The DNA read from the CDR3 is TGTGCCAGCAGCTCCACAGGGAGGGACTATGCTGAGCAGTTC. The chain recombines TRBV3 with TRBJ2-1, with a weak D call TRBD1 (6 bases). With the read ending 1 residue before the CDR3 end, the germline J gene is used to fill in that end. The CDR3 covers 15 residues. Between the trimmed V and J ends, which lost 4 bases and 2 bases, there was a span of 12 bases. The germline gives CDR1 SNHLY, CDR2 FYNGKV (reference sequence).